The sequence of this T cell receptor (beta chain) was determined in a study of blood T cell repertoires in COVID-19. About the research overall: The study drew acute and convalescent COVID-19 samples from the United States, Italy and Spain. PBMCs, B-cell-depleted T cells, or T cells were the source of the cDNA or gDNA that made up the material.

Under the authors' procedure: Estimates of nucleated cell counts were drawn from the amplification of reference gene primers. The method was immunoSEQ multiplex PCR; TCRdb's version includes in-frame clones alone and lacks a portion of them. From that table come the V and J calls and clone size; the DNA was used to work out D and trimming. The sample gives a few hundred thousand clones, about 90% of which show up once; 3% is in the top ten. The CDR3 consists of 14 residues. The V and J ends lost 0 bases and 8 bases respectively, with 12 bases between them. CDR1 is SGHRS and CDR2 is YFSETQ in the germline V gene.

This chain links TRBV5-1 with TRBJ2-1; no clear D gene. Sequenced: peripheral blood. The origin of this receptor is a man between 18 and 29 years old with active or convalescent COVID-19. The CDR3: CASSLEVPGYEQFF. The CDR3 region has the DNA TGCGCCAGCAGCTTGGAGGTTCCGGGTTATGAGCAGTTCTTC.